These T cell receptor beta chains were read from a single sample in a study of Ad26.COV2.S vaccination and SARS-CoV-2 variants. Clones were sequenced by immunoSEQ multiplex PCR, and TCRdb holds only the in-frame ones, with some missing. This table holds 500,000 or so clones, roughly nine tenths found once. Source: peripheral blood, taken in a trial of Ad26.COV2.S vaccine versus placebo. These receptors were taken from a person between 18 and 60 years old who received the Ad26.COV2.S COVID-19 vaccine or a placebo. The CDR3 runs from the conserved cysteine through the conserved F or W. Clone size, where shown, is once, few, many, or a class for clones that have expanded.

TRBJ2-5 16 - TRBV13 CASSLSSAGAQETQYF
TRBJ1-5 15 - TRBV5-8 CASSPKAWRDQPQHF
TRBJ1-3 18 - TRBV5-4 CASSATGKGQLSGNTIYF
TRBJ2-3 13 - TRBV10-3 CAISEFSPDTQYF
TRBJ1-1 13 - TRBV9 CASSVGGRTEAFF
TRBJ2-1 14 - TRBV6-2/TRBV6-3 CASSYGTPYNEQFF
TRBJ1-5 14 - TRBV29-1 CSVAGVGVSQPQHF
TRBJ2-3 15 - TRBV4-3 CASSQRGGWTDTQYF
TRBJ1-2 12 - TRBV7-2 CASSLPSGGYTF
TRBJ1-5 13 - TRBV7-2 CASSKRVDQPQHF
TRBJ1-1 16 - TRBV10-3 CAISGINVGALTEAFF
TRBJ1-4 15 - TRBV5-1 CASSLGQGRGEKLFF
TRBJ1-1 17 - TRBV16 CASSLNTGGHSGTEAFF
TRBJ1-2 19 - TRBV4-3 CASSQDPGALTIGSYGYTF
TRBJ2-5 15 - TRBV3-1/TRBV3-2 CASSPLTEVGETQYF
TRBJ2-2 17 - TRBV27 CASSPPYRDFSSGELFF
TRBJ2-2 16 - TRBV4-2 CASSQAAEGGTGELFF
TRBJ2-1 14 - TRBV27 CASSLLWGSNEQFF
TRBJ2-2 12 - TRBV7-3 CASSLGTGELFF
TRBJ1-3 14 - TRBV27 CATWTGMAGDTIYF
TRBJ2-5 17 - TRBV11-2 CASSPTRWRAYSETQYF
TRBJ1-1 13 - TRBV7-9 CASSDKLSPEAFF
TRBJ1-3 14 once TRBV6-2/TRBV6-3 CASSYRGQGNTIYF
TRBJ1-5 15 - TRBV5-5 CASRTTGADNQPQHF
TRBJ1-6 13 - TRBV2 CASSVQGEVTLHF
TRBJ2-5 11 - TRBV3-1/TRBV3-2 CASSQGETQYF
TRBJ1-1 12 - TRBV6-6 CASSPVGGGAFF
TRBJ2-7 14 - TRBV19 CASTPTGVTYEQYF
TRBJ1-5 14 - TRBV6-5 CASSLRQSNQPQHF
TRBJ1-3 13 - TRBV28 CASIPPAGNTIYF
TRBJ2-7 15 - TRBV14 CASSQDRDRGSEQYF
TRBJ1-1 14 - TRBV2 CASRDRTGYTEAFF
TRBJ1-3 15 - TRBV7-6 CASSSELSSGNTIYF
TRBJ2-2 17 - TRBV5-4 CASSLAQGRVNTGELFF
TRBJ1-2 12 - TRBV5-1 CASSLPGASYTF
TRBJ1-4 15 - TRBV4-1 CASSQLGGSNEKLFF